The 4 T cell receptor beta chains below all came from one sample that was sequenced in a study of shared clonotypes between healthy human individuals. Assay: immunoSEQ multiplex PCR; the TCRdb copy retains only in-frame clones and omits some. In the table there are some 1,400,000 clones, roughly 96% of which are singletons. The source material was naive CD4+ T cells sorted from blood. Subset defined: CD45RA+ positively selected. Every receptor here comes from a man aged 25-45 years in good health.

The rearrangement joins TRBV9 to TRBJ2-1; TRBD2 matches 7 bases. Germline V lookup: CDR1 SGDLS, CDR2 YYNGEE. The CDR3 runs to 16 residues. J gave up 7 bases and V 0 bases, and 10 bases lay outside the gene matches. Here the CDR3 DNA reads TGTGCCAGCAGCGTAGGTTCCAGCGGGGCGATTAATGAGCAGTTCTTC. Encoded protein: CASSVGSSGAINEQFF.

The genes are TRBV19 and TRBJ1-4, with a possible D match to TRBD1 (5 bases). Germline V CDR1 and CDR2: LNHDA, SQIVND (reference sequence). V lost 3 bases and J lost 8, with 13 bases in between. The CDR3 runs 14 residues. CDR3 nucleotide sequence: TGTGCCAGTAGTATGGTGGGACCGGGGGAAAAACTGTTTTTT. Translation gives CASSMVGPGEKLFF. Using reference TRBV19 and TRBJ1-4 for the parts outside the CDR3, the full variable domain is DGGITQSPKYLFRKEGQNVTLSCEQNLNHDAMYWYRQDPGQGLRLIYYSQIVNDFQKGDIAEGYSVSREKKESFPLTVTSAQKNPTAFYLCASSMVGPGEKLFFGSGTQLSVL.

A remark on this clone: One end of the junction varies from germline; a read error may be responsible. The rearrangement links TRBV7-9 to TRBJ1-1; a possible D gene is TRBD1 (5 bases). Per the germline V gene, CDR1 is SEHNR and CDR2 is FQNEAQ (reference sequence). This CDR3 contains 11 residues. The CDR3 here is CASSLKEGIGF. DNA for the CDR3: TGTGCCAGCAGCTTAAAAGAGGGGATTGGGTTT.

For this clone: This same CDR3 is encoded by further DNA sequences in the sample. The CDR3 sequence is CSAGTEETQYF. The CDR3, as DNA: TGCAGCGCCGGGACAGAAGAGACCCAGTACTTC. The chain couples TRBV29-1 to TRBJ2-5; TRBD1 agrees at 7 bases. The trim removed 7 bases at V and 3 bases at J, leaving 2 bases unmatched. This CDR3 region has 11 residues. Germline values: CDR1 SQVTM, CDR2 ANQGSEA.